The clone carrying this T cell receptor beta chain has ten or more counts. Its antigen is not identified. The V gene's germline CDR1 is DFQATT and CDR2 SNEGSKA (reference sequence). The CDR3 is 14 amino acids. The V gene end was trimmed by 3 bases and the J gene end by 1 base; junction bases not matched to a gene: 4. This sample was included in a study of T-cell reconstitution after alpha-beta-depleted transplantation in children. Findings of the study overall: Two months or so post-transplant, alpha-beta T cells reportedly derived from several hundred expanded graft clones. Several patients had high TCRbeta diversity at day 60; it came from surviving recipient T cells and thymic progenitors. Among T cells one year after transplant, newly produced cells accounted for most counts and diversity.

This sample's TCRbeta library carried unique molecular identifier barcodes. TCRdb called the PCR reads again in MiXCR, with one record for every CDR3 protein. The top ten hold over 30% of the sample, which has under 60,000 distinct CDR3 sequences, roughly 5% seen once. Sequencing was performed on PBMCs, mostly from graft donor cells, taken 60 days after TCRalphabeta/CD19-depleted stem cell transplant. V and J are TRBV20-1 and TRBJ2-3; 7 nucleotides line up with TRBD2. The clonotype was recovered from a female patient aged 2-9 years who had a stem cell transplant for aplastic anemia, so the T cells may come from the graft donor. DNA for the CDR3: TGCAGTGCTAGGGGACTATCGGGCACAGATACGCAGTATTTT. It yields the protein CSARGLSGTDTQYF.